This TCR beta chain is from a study of blood T cell repertoires in COVID-19. TCRdb's table, derived via immunoSEQ multiplex PCR, lists solely in-frame clones and lacks some. The table shows about 150,000 clones, with 84% occurring only once. V dropped 0 bases and J dropped 10; count of bases not matched to a gene: 12. The CDR3 contains 15 residues. CDR1 SQVTM and CDR2 ANQGSEA come from the germline V gene. The clonotype comes from a man aged 65 to 79 with acute or convalescent COVID-19. The V and J genes are TRBV29-1 and TRBJ1-1, with 9 bases matching TRBD1. The specimen was peripheral blood. The CDR3 loop is CSVEDGSGTGRGAFF. CDR3 DNA: TGCAGCGTTGAAGATGGGAGCGGGACAGGGCGGGGAGCTTTCTTT.